This TCR beta chain was sequenced for a study of blood T cell repertoires in COVID-19. Those designated as exposed participants met a COVID-19 case within 2 weeks before study entry. The protocol was immunoSEQ multiplex PCR, while the TCRdb copy is restricted to in-frame clones and leaves out a portion. Here the sample spans over 350,000 clones, approximately 93% being singletons. Germline CDR1 MNHEY, CDR2 SMNVEV (reference sequence). The CDR3 is 14 amino acids. V shed 7 bases and J shed 2 bases, with 14 bases lying between them. The sample was PBMCs or T cells enriched from blood (not recorded which). The receptor comes from a woman aged 35 to 49 who had been exposed to COVID-19. The chain combines TRBV27 with TRBJ1-1; D is possibly TRBD1 (5 bases). CDR3 loop: CASNSGQGNTEAFF. The CDR3 nucleotides are TGTGCCAGCAACTCCGGTCAGGGAAACACTGAAGCTTTCTTT.